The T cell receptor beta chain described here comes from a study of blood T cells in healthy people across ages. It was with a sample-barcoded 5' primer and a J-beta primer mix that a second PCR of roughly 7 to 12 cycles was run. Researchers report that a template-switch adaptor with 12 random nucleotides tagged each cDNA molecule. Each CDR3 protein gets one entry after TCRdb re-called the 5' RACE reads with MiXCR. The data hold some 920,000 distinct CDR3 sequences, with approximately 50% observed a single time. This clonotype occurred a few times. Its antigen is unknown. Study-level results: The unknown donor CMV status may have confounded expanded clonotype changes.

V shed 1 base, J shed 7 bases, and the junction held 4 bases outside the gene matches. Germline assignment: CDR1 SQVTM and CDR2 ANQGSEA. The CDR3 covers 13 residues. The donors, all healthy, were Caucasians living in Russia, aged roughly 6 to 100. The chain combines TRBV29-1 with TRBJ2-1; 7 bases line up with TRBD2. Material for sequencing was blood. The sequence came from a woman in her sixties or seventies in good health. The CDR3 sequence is CSVEGLAKNEQFF. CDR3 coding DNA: TGCAGCGTTGAAGGACTAGCCAAGAATGAGCAGTTCTTC.